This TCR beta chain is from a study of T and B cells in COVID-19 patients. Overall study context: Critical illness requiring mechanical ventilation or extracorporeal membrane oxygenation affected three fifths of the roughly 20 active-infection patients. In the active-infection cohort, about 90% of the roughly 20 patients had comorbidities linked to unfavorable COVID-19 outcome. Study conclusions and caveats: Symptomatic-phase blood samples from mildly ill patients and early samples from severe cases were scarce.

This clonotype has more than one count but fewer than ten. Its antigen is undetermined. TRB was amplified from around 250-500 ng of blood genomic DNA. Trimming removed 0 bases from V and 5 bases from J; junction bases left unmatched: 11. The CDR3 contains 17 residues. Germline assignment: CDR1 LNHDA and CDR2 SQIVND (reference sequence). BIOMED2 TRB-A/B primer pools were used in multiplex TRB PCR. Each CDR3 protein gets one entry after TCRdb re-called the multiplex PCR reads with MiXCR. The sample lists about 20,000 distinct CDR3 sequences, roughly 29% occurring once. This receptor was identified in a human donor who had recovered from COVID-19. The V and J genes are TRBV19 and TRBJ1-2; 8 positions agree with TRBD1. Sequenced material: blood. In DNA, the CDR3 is TGTGCCAGTAGTATAGATATGGACAGGGATCGTTGGTATGGCTACACCTTC. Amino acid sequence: CASSIDMDRDRWYGYTF.